This TCR beta chain was retrieved from a study of long-term antiretroviral therapy in people with HIV. Overall study results and limits: In HIV, the repertoires covered a tighter span of CDR3 lengths than in controls.

Survey-level resolution applied to immunoSEQ assay v3.0. Method: immunoSEQ multiplex PCR; TCRdb's copy keeps in-frame clones and lacks some. The sample holds around 39,000 clones; over 80% are singletons and the top ten take under 6.5%. Germline values: CDR1 MNHEY, CDR2 SMNVEV (reference sequence). This CDR3 is 14 amino acids long. V lost 3 bases and J lost 4; bases outside the gene matches: 2. As concerns this clone: Antigen unknown.

No donor had fewer than one pre-ART PBMC sample or fewer than two post-ART PBMC samples. Cryopreserved PBMC, at roughly 1-11 million per sample, were present before DNA extraction. The source material was unsorted PBMCs, sampled 1 year after starting antiretroviral therapy. The sequence came from a young man with HIV. J is TRBJ2-7 and V is TRBV27; 11 positions match TRBD1. CDR3 region: CASSFGTGGYEQYF. In nucleotides, the CDR3 is TGTGCCAGCAGTTTTGGGACAGGGGGTTACGAGCAGTACTTC.